The 26 T cell receptor beta chains given below trace back to one sample, sequenced in a study. The protocol was immunoSEQ multiplex PCR, while the TCRdb copy is restricted to in-frame clones and leaves out a portion. The table records some 68,000 clones, just over 90% of them present only once. The specimen was PBMCs. Receptor source: a man aged 40-49 years with rheumatoid arthritis.

Written as DNA, the CDR3 is TGTGCCAGCAGTTTCAATGAGCAGTTCTTC. It translates to CASSFNEQFF. The chain is built from TRBV12-3 or TRBV12-4 and TRBJ2-1; D is unresolved. The CDR3 covers 10 residues. The ends were cut back, 3 bases at V and 6 bases at J, with 0 bases in the middle.

The chain employs TRBV5-1 and TRBJ2-7; unclear D gene. The CDR3 consists of 13 residues. Trimming shortened V by 0 bases and J by 3 bases, and 7 bases separated the two germline ends. Germline V gene data show CDR1 as SGHRS and CDR2 as YFSETQ. The CDR3: CASSLVVGYEQYF. CDR3 coding DNA: TGCGCCAGCAGCTTGGTTGTGGGCTACGAGCAGTACTTC.

The chain joins TRBV6-4 to TRBJ2-1; the match to TRBD1 covers 9 bases. V was pared by 6 bases and J by 15 bases, with 3 bases of the junction left unmatched. The CDR3 contains 10 residues. Germline lookup yields CDR1 MRHNA and CDR2 SNTAGT. The CDR3 loop reads CASRGDRVFF. The CDR3 nucleotides are TGTGCCAGCAGGGGGGACAGGGTGTTCTTC.

J is TRBJ2-5 and V is TRBV7-3; 11 nucleotides align to TRBD1. From germline, CDR1 is SGHTA and CDR2 FQGTGA. CDR3 length equals 15 residues. V shed 5 bases, J shed 5 bases, and the junction held 7 bases outside the gene matches. The CDR3 loop reads CASSPGTGGLETQYF. CDR3 DNA: TGTGCCAGCAGCCCCGGGACAGGGGGGCTGGAGACCCAGTACTTC.

The genes are TRBV11-1 and TRBJ1-1; 9 bases are shared with TRBD1. The CDR3 spans 15 residues. Germline CDR1 is SGHAT and CDR2 is FQDESV (reference sequence). Losses at the gene ends were 7 bases for V and 4 bases for J; bases not matched to a gene: 10. CDR3 region: CASTLPDRGATEAFF. CDR3 bases: TGTGCCAGCACCCTACCCGACAGGGGGGCCACTGAAGCTTTCTTT.

The chain joins TRBV7-9 to TRBJ1-1, with a possible D match to TRBD1 (5 bases). CDR1 SEHNR and CDR2 FQNEAQ come from the germline V gene (reference sequence). The length of the CDR3 is 12 residues. V dropped 2 bases and J dropped 6 bases, with 7 bases sitting between them. CDR3 amino acids: CASSLQGPEAFF. DNA for the CDR3: TGTGCCAGCAGCTTACAGGGTCCTGAAGCTTTCTTT.

The chain carries TRBV3-1 (or the pseudogene TRBV3-2) and TRBJ1-1; 7 bases map to TRBD1. This CDR3 contains 18 residues. Germline V gene sequence: CDR1 LGHDT, CDR2 YNNKEL (reference sequence). V shed 1 base, J shed 5 bases, and the junction held 16 bases outside the gene matches. The CDR3 DNA sequence: TGTGCCAGCAGCCAAGCCGGGCCAGGGGGATCCCGCGGGACTGAAGCTTTCTTT. Encoded protein: CASSQAGPGGSRGTEAFF.

Here the CDR3 reads CASSLVMGAGTNEQFF. CDR3 DNA: TGTGCCAGCAGCTTAGTAATGGGGGCAGGGACCAATGAGCAGTTCTTC. The chain couples TRBV11-2 to TRBJ2-1; D is perhaps TRBD1 (6 bases). Trimming removed 1 base at V and 6 bases at J, with 16 bases between. Germline CDR1 reads SGHAT; CDR2 reads FQNNGV. This CDR3 has 16 residues. Together with reference TRBV11-2 and TRBJ2-1, the CDR3 gives the full variable domain: EAGVAQSPRYKIIEKRQSVAFWCNPISGHATLYWYQQILGQGPKLLIQFQNNGVVDDSQLPKDRFSAERLKGVDSTLKIQPAKLEDSAVYLCASSLVMGAGTNEQFFGPGTRLTVL.

This CDR3 reads CASSDRTGGGYTF. Written as DNA, the CDR3 is TGTGCCAGCAGCGACCGGACAGGGGGCGGCTACACCTTC. This sequence joins TRBV7-3 and TRBJ1-2; TRBD1 aligns across 11 bases. V was pared by 5 bases and J by 8 bases, with 4 bases of the junction left unmatched. This CDR3 is 13 amino acids long. CDR1 SGHTA and CDR2 FQGTGA come from the germline V gene.

V gene TRBV11-2 combines with J gene TRBJ1-6, with a weak D call TRBD1 (5 bases). The germline V and J ends were trimmed by 4 bases and 10 bases, with 14 bases remaining between them. CDR1 is SGHAT and CDR2 is FQNNGV in the germline V gene. CDR3 size: 14 residues. The CDR3 nucleotides read TGTGCCAGCAGCTCTTTGGGGCCCGGCTCACCCCTCCACTTT. Its protein is CASSSLGPGSPLHF.

The genes are TRBV30 and TRBJ1-2; D is undetermined. Trimming shortened V by 4 bases and J by 8 bases, and 11 bases separated the two germline ends. Germline CDR1 is GTSNPN and CDR2 is SVGIG (reference sequence). The CDR3 loop spans 11 amino acids. The CDR3 region has the DNA TGTGCCTGGAACGTCCGGGAAGGCTACACCTTC. This translates into CAWNVREGYTF.

V usage is TRBV9 and J usage is TRBJ2-3; TRBD2 matches at 10 bases. The V gene's germline CDR1 is SGDLS and CDR2 YYNGEE. Germline trimming cut 1 base from V and 2 bases from J; bases unmatched to any gene: 7. The length of the CDR3 is 17 residues. The CDR3 coding sequence is TGTGCCAGCAGCGTAAGGACACTAGCGGGACCCACAGATACGCAGTATTTT. It encodes CASSVRTLAGPTDTQYF. The variable domain in full, completed from reference TRBV9 and TRBJ2-3, reads DSGVTQTPKHLITATGQRVTLRCSPRSGDLSVYWYQQSLDQGLQFLIQYYNGEERAKGNILERFSAQQFPDLHSELNLSSLELGDSALYFCASSVRTLAGPTDTQYFGPGTRLTVL.

V usage is TRBV7-3 and J usage is TRBJ2-3; D remains ambiguous. V gave up 2 bases and J gave up 0 bases, with 6 bases separating them. The CDR3 runs to 14 residues. Germline V lookup: CDR1 SGHTA, CDR2 FQGTGA. CDR3 in DNA: TGTGCCAGCAGCTTATCCAGTAGCACAGATACGCAGTATTTT. As protein: CASSLSSSTDTQYF.

This chain links TRBV19 with TRBJ1-5, with D uncertain. From germline, CDR1 is LNHDA and CDR2 SQIVND (reference sequence). Trimming removed 7 bases from V and 0 bases from J, with 13 bases in between. This CDR3 spans 15 amino acids. CDR3 DNA sequence: TGTGCCAGTAATCATCTGCTGGGTAGCAATCAGCCCCAGCATTTT. This gives the protein CASNHLLGSNQPQHF.

The V gene is TRBV10-3, the J gene TRBJ2-7, with D tentatively TRBD2 (5 bases). Per germline, CDR1 ENHRY and CDR2 SYGVKD. The CDR3 has 15 residues. Trimming stripped 0 bases from V and 2 bases from J, with 11 bases between. The CDR3 protein is CAISESGLRAYEQYF. The CDR3 DNA reads as TGTGCCATCAGTGAGTCAGGATTGAGGGCCTACGAGCAGTACTTC.

This rearrangement joins TRBV4-3 to TRBJ2-5; 7 nucleotides agree with TRBD2. The V gene end was trimmed by 1 base and the J gene end by 5 bases; junction bases not matched to a gene: 7. Germline-derived CDR1 and CDR2 are LGHNA and YSLEER. This CDR3 has 15 residues. CDR3 bases: TGCGCCAGCAGCCAAGGGGAGGGAGTCGGGGAGACCCAGTACTTC. This encodes CASSQGEGVGETQYF.

This sequence joins TRBV9 and TRBJ1-2; TRBD1 aligns across 7 bases. CDR3 length: 16 amino acids. With V trimmed by 0 bases and J by 3 bases, 8 bases remained unmatched. The germline gives CDR1 SGDLS, CDR2 YYNGEE. The CDR3 coding sequence is TGTGCCAGCAGCGTAGGCTTGGGACAGCCTTACTATGGCTACACCTTC. It is translated as CASSVGLGQPYYGYTF. Full variable domain (rest looked up from reference TRBV9 and TRBJ1-2): DSGVTQTPKHLITATGQRVTLRCSPRSGDLSVYWYQQSLDQGLQFLIQYYNGEERAKGNILERFSAQQFPDLHSELNLSSLELGDSALYFCASSVGLGQPYYGYTFGSGTRLTVV.

This chain joins TRBV29-1 and TRBJ2-1; no reliable D call. The germline gives CDR1 SQVTM, CDR2 ANQGSEA. Between the trimmed V and J ends, which lost 4 bases and 9 bases, there was a span of 10 bases. This CDR3 has 11 amino acids. The CDR3 DNA follows: TGCAGCGTTGCCCGTTCCGGTGAGCAGTTCTTC. Residues: CSVARSGEQFF.

This clone is a singleton in its sample. V is TRBV6-5 and J is TRBJ2-7; 7 bases agree with TRBD1. Germline lookup yields CDR1 MNHEY and CDR2 SVGAGI. The CDR3 contains 12 residues. Germline trimming cut 5 bases from V and 3 bases from J; bases unmatched to any gene: 1. The CDR3 nucleotides are TGTGCCAGCAGTAGGGACAGCTACGAGCAGTACTTC. It specifies CASSRDSYEQYF.

This clone was observed a single time. V gene TRBV3-1 (or the pseudogene TRBV3-2) combines with J gene TRBJ1-2, with D perhaps matching TRBD1 (5 bases). CDR1 LGHDT and CDR2 YNNKEL come from the germline V gene (reference sequence). V lost 4 bases and J 4 bases, leaving 10 bases between the germline ends. The CDR3 totals 13 residues. The CDR3 DNA is TGTGCCAGCAGCCGAGGGCAGGGCTATGGCTACACCTTC. Translation gives CASSRGQGYGYTF.

The J gene is TRBJ2-3, the V gene TRBV3-1 (or the pseudogene TRBV3-2), with 9 bases fitting TRBD2. V lost 7 bases and J lost 2; bases outside the gene matches: 10. The CDR3 runs to 16 residues. Germline assignment: CDR1 LGHDT and CDR2 YNNKEL (reference sequence). CDR3 in amino acids: CASTWGSSGATDTQYF. The CDR3 nucleotides are TGTGCCAGCACCTGGGGATCTAGCGGGGCCACAGATACGCAGTATTTT.

The J gene is TRBJ1-1, the V gene TRBV28; a weak D match, TRBD1 (6 bases). The V end was cut by 2 bases, the J end by 2 bases, with 12 bases between. Germline V gene data show CDR1 as MDHEN and CDR2 as SYDVKM. The CDR3 loop spans 15 amino acids. CDR3 in amino acids: CASSLMEGVNTEAFF. The DNA of the CDR3 is TGTGCCAGCAGTTTAATGGAGGGGGTCAACACTGAAGCTTTCTTT. Together with reference TRBV28 and TRBJ1-1, the CDR3 gives the full variable domain: DVKVTQSSRYLVKRTGEKVFLECVQDMDHENMFWYRQDPGLGLRLIYFSYDVKMKEKGDIPEGYSVSREKKERFSLILESASTNQTSMYLCASSLMEGVNTEAFFGQGTRLTVV.

The chain carries TRBV7-9 and TRBJ1-2, with 9 bases lining up with TRBD1. The J segment lost 3 bases and the V segment lost 5 bases, leaving 1 base of the junction unmatched. The CDR3 consists of 13 residues. Germline loops: CDR1 SEHNR, CDR2 FQNEAQ (reference sequence). The CDR3 sequence: CASSDRGDYGYTF. In nucleotides, the CDR3 is TGTGCCAGCAGCGACAGGGGGGACTATGGCTACACCTTC.

This clone has only one observation. The genes are TRBV11-3 and TRBJ2-7; D is unclear. V gave up 5 bases and J gave up 6 bases, with 14 bases separating them. The CDR3 has 13 residues. Germline assignment: CDR1 SGHNT and CDR2 YENEEA. In DNA form, the CDR3 reads TGTGCCAGCAGCAGAGGCGAGCTCTCCGAGCAGTACTTC. Its protein is CASSRGELSEQYF.

The chain links TRBV12-5 to TRBJ1-1, with TRBD1 as a possible D gene (5 bases). CDR1 is LGHNT, CDR2 FRNRAP, per germline. The length of the CDR3 is 14 residues. The DNA of the CDR3 is TGTGTTACGACAGATCACCCCCCGGGGACTGAAGCTTTCTTT. Translation: CVTTDHPPGTEAFF.

In this sample, this clone turned up a few times. Here the CDR3 DNA reads TGTGCCAGCAGCCAAGGGACAGCTGCCCCCTATGGCTACACCTTC. Protein product: CASSQGTAAPYGYTF. This chain joins TRBV3-1 (or the pseudogene TRBV3-2) and TRBJ1-2; D may be TRBD1 (6 bases). The germline CDR1 and CDR2 sequences are LGHDT and YNNKEL (reference sequence). CDR3 length: 15 residues. V gave up 1 base and J gave up 4 bases, with 13 bases separating them.